This TCR beta chain stems from a study of regulatory T cells in long-lasting Graves disease. V lost 3 bases, J lost 5 bases, and 11 bases lay in between. The CDR3 length is 12 residues. Germline CDR1 DFQATT, CDR2 SNEGSKA (reference sequence). Ten or more counts support this clonotype. Time point given: newly diagnosed GD, antithyroid drugs for less than 3 months. The TCR library used RNA extracted from PBMCs. For TCR beta, libraries came from iRepertoire HTBI primers and Arm-PCR of CDR3 regions. TCRdb analysed the multiplex PCR reads with MiXCR anew, one entry per CDR3 protein. The table shows some 490,000 distinct CDR3 sequences, with approximately 12% occurring only once. This same sample was also part of a study on T cells in Graves' hyperthyroidism and ophthalmopathy. That publication notes: No progression to ophthalmopathy during 18 months of follow-up defined stable disease. Subjects aged 18 to 65 presented with newly diagnosed hyperthyroidism of less than 2 months' duration.

The starting material was peripheral blood mononuclear cells (PBMCs), obtained at new diagnosis, from a patient treated with antithyroid drugs. This TCR derives from a woman in her 30s with Graves disease. The chain couples TRBV20-1 to TRBJ2-7; D may be TRBD2 (6 bases). DNA of the CDR3: TGCAGTGCTAGCGGGAGTTACGACGAGCAGTACTTC. Its protein is CSASGSYDEQYF.